This section outlines one T cell receptor (beta chain) sequence together with its context. The antigen is unknown. Using its own MiXCR run on the reads, TCRdb lists one record per CDR3 protein. The sample lists 700,000 to 850,000 distinct CDR3 sequences, about 33% occurring once. These data come from a study of T cell repertoires in cytomegalovirus infection. The overall study: Indicated by public TCR beta signatures were CMV infection and matching HLA type. Study conclusions and caveats: In two of eight donors, the top clonotype was HLA-C-restricted CMV-specific.

The CDR3 has 12 residues. Looked up from germline, CDR1 is LNHDA and CDR2 is SQIVND (reference sequence). V gave up 9 bases and J gave up 5 bases, with 11 bases separating them. The source material was cultured CD8+ T cells from PBMCs, sampled from culture after CMV antigen stimulation. The chain joins TRBV19 to TRBJ2-1; tentatively, D is TRBD2 (6 bases). The clonotype comes from a human donor in good health (CMV status not recorded). Some clones in this sample may be carry-over from other donors' samples. The DNA for the CDR3 is TGTGCCAGCCAGGGACTCCACAATGAGCAGTTCTTC. It yields the protein CASQGLHNEQFF.